Below, 2 T cell receptor beta chains from the same sample are listed, as sequenced in a study of regulatory T cells in long-lasting Graves disease. RNA from PBMCs was the source of the TCR library. MiXCR, applied by TCRdb to the reads, yields one record per CDR3 protein. The profile shows 350 to 500 distinct CDR3 sequences, around two thirds of them singletons. The sample here was peripheral blood mononuclear cells (PBMCs), taken with antithyroid drug treatment, in newly diagnosed or persistent Graves disease (not recorded which). The receptor source for this set is a female donor with Graves disease.

V and J are TRBV4-3 and TRBJ1-6; D is uncertain. Looked up from germline, CDR1 is LGHNA and CDR2 is YSLEER. This CDR3 comprises 17 residues. Between the trimmed V and J ends, which lost 2 bases and 11 bases, there was a span of 22 bases. In DNA form, the CDR3 reads TGCGCCAGCAGCCAACTACTTGCGCCGGAGCCCAACACACCCCTCCACTTT. Its translation: CASSQLLAPEPNTPLHF.

This rearrangement joins TRBV3-1 to TRBJ2-7, with 8 bases matching TRBD1. The V and J ends lost 5 bases and 7 bases, in that order; junction bases with no gene match: 7. Germline CDR1 reads LGHDT; CDR2 reads YNNKEL (reference sequence). The CDR3 covers 13 residues. The CDR3 DNA is TGTGCCAGCAGCGGAGAGGACAGGGTAGAGCAGTACTTC. Encoded protein: CASSGEDRVEQYF.